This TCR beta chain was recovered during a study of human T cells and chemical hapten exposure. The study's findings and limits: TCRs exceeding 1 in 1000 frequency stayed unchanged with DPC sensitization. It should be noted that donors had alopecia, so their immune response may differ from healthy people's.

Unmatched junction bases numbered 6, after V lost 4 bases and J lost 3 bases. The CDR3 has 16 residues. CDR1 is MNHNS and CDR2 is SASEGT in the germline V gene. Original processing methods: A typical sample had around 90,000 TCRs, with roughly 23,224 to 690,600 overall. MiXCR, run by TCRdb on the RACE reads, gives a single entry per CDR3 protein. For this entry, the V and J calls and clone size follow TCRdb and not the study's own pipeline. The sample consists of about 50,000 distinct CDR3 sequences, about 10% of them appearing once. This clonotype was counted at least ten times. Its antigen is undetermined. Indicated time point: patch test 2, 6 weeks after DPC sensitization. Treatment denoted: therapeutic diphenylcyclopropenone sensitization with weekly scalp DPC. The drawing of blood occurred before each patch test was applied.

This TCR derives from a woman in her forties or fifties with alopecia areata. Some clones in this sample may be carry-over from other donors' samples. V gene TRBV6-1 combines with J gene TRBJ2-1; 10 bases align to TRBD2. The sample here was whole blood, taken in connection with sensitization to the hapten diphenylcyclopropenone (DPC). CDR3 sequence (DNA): TGTGCCAGCAGTGGGCGGACTAGCGGAAACTACAATGAGCAGTTCTTC. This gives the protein CASSGRTSGNYNEQFF.